These T cell receptor beta chains were read from a single sample in a study of patients and donors after allogeneic stem cell transplantation. MiXCR was run by TCRdb on the RT-PCR reads, yielding one entry per CDR3 protein. The table records roughly 960,000 distinct CDR3 sequences, more than 15% of them present only once. The sequenced sample was blood, either unsorted or a sorted T cell fraction (not recorded which). The receptors originated from a human donor who was either an allogeneic HSCT recipient or a stem cell or donor lymphocyte infusion donor (not recorded which). It is not recorded whose cells these are; they may come from a transplant donor. CDR3s include the opening cysteine and the closing phenylalanine or tryptophan. Each record gives: V gene, J gene, clone size, D gene, CDR3 DNA, CDR3 protein. The D gene is left open where the match is weak. The size entry is marked missing in some rows and otherwise reads once, few, many or a size class.

V gene: TRBV6-5
J gene: TRBJ2-7
clone size: NA
D gene: NA
CDR3 DNA: TGTGCCAGCAGTCCAGCCGGGACACAGCAGTACTTC
CDR3 protein: CASSPAGTQQYF

V gene: TRBV20-1
J gene: TRBJ2-7
clone size: NA
D gene: TRBD2
CDR3 DNA: TGCAGTGCTAGAGATCCCACTAGCGGGATGGACGAGCAGTACTTC
CDR3 protein: CSARDPTSGMDEQYF

V gene: TRBV24-1
J gene: TRBJ2-4
clone size: few
D gene: NA
CDR3 DNA: TGTGCCACCAGTGCTCGCGACCAACCAAACATTCAGTACTTC
CDR3 protein: CATSARDQPNIQYF

V gene: TRBV12-3/TRBV12-4
J gene: TRBJ1-5
clone size: NA
D gene: TRBD1
CDR3 DNA: TGTGCCAGCAGTTTGGGGCAGGGGGCAGGTGGCAATCAGCCCCAGCATTTT
CDR3 protein: CASSLGQGAGGNQPQHF

V gene: TRBV4-1
J gene: TRBJ1-2
clone size: NA
D gene: NA
CDR3 DNA: TGCGCCAGCAGCCACGACTTCTTCTATGGCTACACCTTC
CDR3 protein: CASSHDFFYGYTF

V gene: TRBV27
J gene: TRBJ1-2
clone size: few
D gene: NA
CDR3 DNA: TGTGCCAGCAGTTTATCAGCAGGGGCGACTAACTATGGCTACACCTTC
CDR3 protein: CASSLSAGATNYGYTF

V gene: TRBV2
J gene: TRBJ2-7
clone size: few
D gene: TRBD1
CDR3 DNA: TGTGCCAGCAGTGGGGAAGCAGGGGGATACGAGCAGTACTTC
CDR3 protein: CASSGEAGGYEQYF

V gene: TRBV4-3
J gene: TRBJ2-2
clone size: NA
D gene: TRBD2
CDR3 DNA: TGCGCCAGCAGCCAAGCCCCGGGGGGTCGGAACACCGGGGAGCTGTTTTTT
CDR3 protein: CASSQAPGGRNTGELFF

V gene: TRBV15
J gene: TRBJ2-7
clone size: NA
D gene: NA
CDR3 DNA: TGTGCCACCAGCAGAGATCGAGGCAGGTACTACGAGCAGTACTTC
CDR3 protein: CATSRDRGRYYEQYF

V gene: TRBV6-1
J gene: TRBJ2-7
clone size: NA
D gene: NA
CDR3 DNA: TGTGCCAGCAGTCTAAAGGGCTCCCGCGAGCAGTACTTC
CDR3 protein: CASSLKGSREQYF

V gene: TRBV30
J gene: TRBJ1-1
clone size: many
D gene: NA
CDR3 DNA: TGTGCCTGGAGTGTCGGGGGTGGCACTGAAGCTTTCTTT
CDR3 protein: CAWSVGGGTEAFF

V gene: TRBV12-3/TRBV12-4
J gene: TRBJ1-6
clone size: many
D gene: TRBD1
CDR3 DNA: TGTGCCAGCAGCCGATTGGGACAGCCTTATAATTCACCCCTCCACTTT
CDR3 protein: CASSRLGQPYNSPLHF

V gene: TRBV6-1
J gene: TRBJ2-7
clone size: NA
D gene: NA
CDR3 DNA: TGTGCCAGCAGTCTCGCACCGATCTCCTACGAGCAGTACTTC
CDR3 protein: CASSLAPISYEQYF

V gene: TRBV4-1
J gene: TRBJ1-2
clone size: NA
D gene: NA
CDR3 DNA: TGCGCCAGCAGCCAAGCAGGGGATGGAGGCTACACCTTC
CDR3 protein: CASSQAGDGGYTF

V gene: TRBV11-2
J gene: TRBJ2-3
clone size: NA
D gene: TRBD2
CDR3 DNA: TGTGCCAGCAGCCTAATAGCGGGAGGGGGCACAGATACGCAGTATTTT
CDR3 protein: CASSLIAGGGTDTQYF

V gene: TRBV12-3/TRBV12-4
J gene: TRBJ2-1
clone size: NA
D gene: TRBD2
CDR3 DNA: TGTGCCAGCAGCCATTTCGTAGGCGGGAGGAATGAGCAGTTCTTC
CDR3 protein: CASSHFVGGRNEQFF

V gene: TRBV20-1
J gene: TRBJ2-5
clone size: NA
D gene: NA
CDR3 DNA: TGCAGTGCATTCCCTGACCCGACGGAGACCCAGTACTTC
CDR3 protein: CSAFPDPTETQYF

V gene: TRBV7-3
J gene: TRBJ1-1
clone size: NA
D gene: TRBD1
CDR3 DNA: TGTGCCAGCAGCTTGGGACAGACCAAGAACACTGAAGCTTTCTTT
CDR3 protein: CASSLGQTKNTEAFF

V gene: TRBV12-3/TRBV12-4
J gene: TRBJ2-2
clone size: NA
D gene: TRBD1
CDR3 DNA: TGTGCCAGCCGCCCCGGGACAGGGGGAAGGACCGGGGAGCTGTTTTTT
CDR3 protein: CASRPGTGGRTGELFF

V gene: TRBV15
J gene: TRBJ1-2
clone size: few
D gene: NA
CDR3 DNA: TGTGCCACCAGCAGCCGAGCGGGGGAGGGCTATGGCTACACCTTC
CDR3 protein: CATSSRAGEGYGYTF

V gene: TRBV9
J gene: TRBJ2-1
clone size: NA
D gene: NA
CDR3 DNA: TGTGCCAGCAGCCCGACGGCGTCTAGGTATGAGCAGTTCTTC
CDR3 protein: CASSPTASRYEQFF

V gene: TRBV12-3/TRBV12-4
J gene: TRBJ2-5
clone size: many
D gene: TRBD2
CDR3 DNA: TGTGCCAGCAGTTTTCGGAAAGGGACTAGCGGGAGGATCCAAGAGACCCAGTACTTC
CDR3 protein: CASSFRKGTSGRIQETQYF

V gene: TRBV28
J gene: TRBJ1-1
clone size: few
D gene: NA
CDR3 DNA: TGTGCCAGCAGTTTTGGGGGACGTAACAGGGCTTTCTTT
CDR3 protein: CASSFGGRNRAFF

V gene: TRBV7-2
J gene: TRBJ2-7
clone size: NA
D gene: NA
CDR3 DNA: TGTGCCAGCAGCTCCGAGTTCTACGAGCAGTACTTC
CDR3 protein: CASSSEFYEQYF

V gene: TRBV10-3
J gene: TRBJ1-2
clone size: many
D gene: NA
CDR3 DNA: TGTGCCACCCAAACTATAGGTGGCTACACCTTC
CDR3 protein: CATQTIGGYTF

V gene: TRBV15
J gene: TRBJ1-4
clone size: NA
D gene: NA
CDR3 DNA: TGTGCCACCAGCAGAGGGGGGACTAATGAAAAACTGTTTTTT
CDR3 protein: CATSRGGTNEKLFF

V gene: TRBV18
J gene: TRBJ2-5
clone size: few
D gene: TRBD1
CDR3 DNA: TGTGCCAGCTCACGCTCGATGGGACAGCTGGAGACCCAGTACTTC
CDR3 protein: CASSRSMGQLETQYF

V gene: TRBV6-1
J gene: TRBJ2-7
clone size: few
D gene: NA
CDR3 DNA: TGTGCCAGCATAAATACAGGGCAGGGCGAGCAGTACTTC
CDR3 protein: CASINTGQGEQYF

V gene: TRBV7-9
J gene: TRBJ1-1
clone size: NA
D gene: NA
CDR3 DNA: TGTGCCAGCGGGTTCCGGGGCCACATGAACACTGAAGCTTTCTTT
CDR3 protein: CASGFRGHMNTEAFF

V gene: TRBV20-1
J gene: TRBJ2-1
clone size: NA
D gene: NA
CDR3 DNA: TGCAGTGCCACCAATAGCGAACTCCCCTACAATGAGCAGTTCTTC
CDR3 protein: CSATNSELPYNEQFF

V gene: TRBV4-1
J gene: TRBJ2-1
clone size: few
D gene: TRBD1
CDR3 DNA: TGCGCCAGCAGCCAAATGGACAGGGAGAACAATGAGCAGTTCTTC
CDR3 protein: CASSQMDRENNEQFF

V gene: TRBV7-2
J gene: TRBJ2-1
clone size: few
D gene: NA
CDR3 DNA: TGTGCCACCTTTTCTGGAGGGTTAGGGTACAATGAGCAGTTCTTC
CDR3 protein: CATFSGGLGYNEQFF

V gene: TRBV7-9
J gene: TRBJ2-3
clone size: NA
D gene: NA
CDR3 DNA: TGTGCCAGCAGCTTAGTTGGGGGCTGGTCAGATACGCAGTATTTT
CDR3 protein: CASSLVGGWSDTQYF

V gene: TRBV18
J gene: TRBJ2-7
clone size: NA
D gene: NA
CDR3 DNA: TGTGCCAGCTCACCACCGATTGGGACTGGGTCCTACGAGCAGTACTTC
CDR3 protein: CASSPPIGTGSYEQYF

V gene: TRBV19
J gene: TRBJ2-5
clone size: few
D gene: NA
CDR3 DNA: TGTGCCAGTTCCCAGGCGGGGCCCGTGGAGACCCAGTACTTC
CDR3 protein: CASSQAGPVETQYF

V gene: TRBV11-2
J gene: TRBJ2-1
clone size: NA
D gene: TRBD2
CDR3 DNA: TGTGCCAGCAGCTCCCTCTCACTAGCGGGATGGTACAATGAGCAGTTCTTC
CDR3 protein: CASSSLSLAGWYNEQFF

V gene: TRBV6-2/TRBV6-3
J gene: TRBJ1-5
clone size: few
D gene: TRBD1
CDR3 DNA: TGTGCCAGCAGTTACTCGGCGGACAGGGGAGTTCATAGCAATCAGCCCCAGCATTTT
CDR3 protein: CASSYSADRGVHSNQPQHF

V gene: TRBV20-1
J gene: TRBJ1-1
clone size: few
D gene: NA
CDR3 DNA: TGCAGTGCCCTGGTCAGGGGACCCATGAACACTGAAGCTTTCTTT
CDR3 protein: CSALVRGPMNTEAFF

V gene: TRBV2
J gene: TRBJ2-2
clone size: NA
D gene: NA
CDR3 DNA: TGTGCCAGCAGTGAGGATAGCACCGGGGAGCTGTTTTTT
CDR3 protein: CASSEDSTGELFF

V gene: TRBV29-1
J gene: TRBJ2-5
clone size: NA
D gene: NA
CDR3 DNA: TGCAGCGTTGCACGGCGAATACAAGAGACCCAGTACTTC
CDR3 protein: CSVARRIQETQYF

V gene: TRBV9
J gene: TRBJ2-7
clone size: NA
D gene: TRBD2
CDR3 DNA: TGTGCCAGCAGCGCCTCAACCGGACTAGCTGGCGAGCAGTACTTC
CDR3 protein: CASSASTGLAGEQYF

V gene: TRBV20-1
J gene: TRBJ2-2
clone size: few
D gene: NA
CDR3 DNA: TGCAGTGCTAGAAGGGCAGATTTGAACACCGGGGAGCTGTTTTTT
CDR3 protein: CSARRADLNTGELFF

V gene: TRBV12-3/TRBV12-4
J gene: TRBJ1-6
clone size: NA
D gene: NA
CDR3 DNA: TGTGCCAGCAGGTCGGGGCGGGTTTATAATTCACCCCTCCACTTT
CDR3 protein: CASRSGRVYNSPLHF

V gene: TRBV12-3/TRBV12-4
J gene: TRBJ2-7
clone size: NA
D gene: NA
CDR3 DNA: TGTGCCAGCAGTTGGGATTCGCGCTCCTACGAGCAGTACTTC
CDR3 protein: CASSWDSRSYEQYF

V gene: TRBV7-9
J gene: TRBJ2-7
clone size: few
D gene: TRBD1
CDR3 DNA: TGTGCCAGCAGCTCGACAGGGCCATCCTACGAGCAGTACTTC
CDR3 protein: CASSSTGPSYEQYF

V gene: TRBV27
J gene: TRBJ2-1
clone size: NA
D gene: TRBD1
CDR3 DNA: TGTGCCAGCAGAAAACCGGGACAGTCCTACAATGAGCAGTTCTTC
CDR3 protein: CASRKPGQSYNEQFF

V gene: TRBV3-1
J gene: TRBJ1-2
clone size: NA
D gene: NA
CDR3 DNA: TGTGCCAGCAGCCAAGACATGCTTTCCTATGGCTACACCTTC
CDR3 protein: CASSQDMLSYGYTF

V gene: TRBV4-3
J gene: TRBJ2-4
clone size: few
D gene: NA
CDR3 DNA: TGCGCCAGCAGCCCAGGGAAAGGACCCGAAAACATTCAGTACTTC
CDR3 protein: CASSPGKGPENIQYF

V gene: TRBV3-1
J gene: TRBJ2-2
clone size: many
D gene: TRBD1
CDR3 DNA: TGTGCCATCAGCAGACAGGGAAACGGGGAGCTGTTTTTT
CDR3 protein: CAISRQGNGELFF

V gene: TRBV20-1
J gene: TRBJ2-7
clone size: few
D gene: NA
CDR3 DNA: TGCAGTGCTCCCCATGGGGGACTCGCCCCCCACGAGCAGTACTTC
CDR3 protein: CSAPHGGLAPHEQYF

V gene: TRBV12-3/TRBV12-4
J gene: TRBJ2-1
clone size: few
D gene: NA
CDR3 DNA: TGTGCCAGCAGGGACGCTGGCGGGGTGCCCTACAATGAGCAGTTCTTC
CDR3 protein: CASRDAGGVPYNEQFF

V gene: TRBV4-1
J gene: TRBJ2-5
clone size: NA
D gene: NA
CDR3 DNA: TGCGCCAGCAGCCAAGGGCCCGGGACCTGGTGGACCCAGTACTTC
CDR3 protein: CASSQGPGTWWTQYF

V gene: TRBV12-5
J gene: TRBJ2-1
clone size: NA
D gene: NA
CDR3 DNA: TGTGCTAGTCAGTCGGGGCAGGGGTCATACAATGAGCAGTTCTTC
CDR3 protein: CASQSGQGSYNEQFF

V gene: TRBV5-1
J gene: TRBJ2-5
clone size: NA
D gene: NA
CDR3 DNA: TGCGCCAGCAGCTTATCTGACAGGCAAGAGACCCAGTACTTC
CDR3 protein: CASSLSDRQETQYF

V gene: TRBV3-1
J gene: TRBJ2-7
clone size: few
D gene: TRBD2
CDR3 DNA: TGTGCCAGCAGCCAACCGGGACTAGCGTCGGCCGAGCAGTACTTC
CDR3 protein: CASSQPGLASAEQYF